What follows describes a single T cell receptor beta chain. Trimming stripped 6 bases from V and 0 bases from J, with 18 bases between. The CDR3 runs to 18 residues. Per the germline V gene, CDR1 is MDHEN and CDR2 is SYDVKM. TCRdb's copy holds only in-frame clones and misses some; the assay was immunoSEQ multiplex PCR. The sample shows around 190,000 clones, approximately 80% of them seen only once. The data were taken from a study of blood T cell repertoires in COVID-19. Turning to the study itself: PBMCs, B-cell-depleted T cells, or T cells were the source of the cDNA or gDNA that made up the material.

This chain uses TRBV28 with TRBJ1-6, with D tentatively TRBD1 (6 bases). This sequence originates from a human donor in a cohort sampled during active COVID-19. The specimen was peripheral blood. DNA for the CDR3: TGTGCCAGCAGATGGGACACCATTTCGAGCTCCTATAATTCACCCCTCCACTTT. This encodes CASRWDTISSSYNSPLHF. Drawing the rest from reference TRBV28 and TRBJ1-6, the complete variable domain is DVKVTQSSRYLVKRTGEKVFLECVQDMDHENMFWYRQDPGLGLRLIYFSYDVKMKEKGDIPEGYSVSREKKERFSLILESASTNQTSMYLCASRWDTISSSYNSPLHFGNGTRLTVT.